The 26 T cell receptor beta chains below all came from one sample that was sequenced in a study of T cell clonality in common variable immunodeficiency. TCRdb's copy holds only in-frame clones and misses some; the assay was immunoSEQ multiplex PCR. Reported are approximately 34,000 clones, none seen only once; the ten largest carry about 3.6%. The sequenced sample was peripheral blood mononuclear cells. Receptors were obtained from a person aged 18 to 69 in good health.

This clone was observed many times. The read stops 3 residues short of the end of the CDR3; the missing end is completed from the germline J gene. The chain employs TRBV30 and TRBJ2-7; no clear D. The CDR3 contains 13 residues. The V gene's germline CDR1 is GTSNPN and CDR2 SVGIG (reference sequence). V shed 1 base and J shed 1 base, with 8 bases lying between them. This chain's CDR3 is CAWSDKISYEQYF. CDR3 DNA (partial): TGTGCCTGGAGTGACAAGATTTCCTACGAG.

This clone was counted between two and nine times. The CDR3 loop is CASSIVQSSGANVLFF. The part of the CDR3 DNA that was read is TGTGCCAGTAGTATAGTTCAGTCATCTGGGGCCAACGTA. This chain links TRBV19 with TRBJ1-4; tentatively, D is TRBD1 (5 bases). The CDR3 end is not reached by the read, which stops 3 residues before it; the germline J gene fills it in. This CDR3 contains 16 residues. Germline V CDR1 and CDR2: LNHDA, SQIVND (reference sequence).

This clone was counted at least ten times. The CDR3 extends 3 residues past the end of the read, so its final part is completed from the germline J gene. The chain has TRBV7-9 and TRBJ2-5; TRBD1 matches 12 bases. This CDR3 spans 15 amino acids. Losses at the gene ends were 3 bases for V and 4 bases for J; bases not matched to a gene: 3. Germline V lookup: CDR1 SEHNR, CDR2 FQNEAQ (reference sequence). The DNA read from the CDR3 is TGTGCCAGCAGCTTGGGGACAGGGGGCTCAGAGACC. Translating it yields CASSLGTGGSET. The entire CDR3 sequence reads CASSLGTGGSETQYF.

Ten or more counts support this clone. The read falls 3 residues short of the CDR3 end, and the missing part is taken from the germline J gene. The chain carries TRBV7-9 and TRBJ1-1, with D maybe TRBD1 (5 bases). CDR3 length: 14 residues. Germline values: CDR1 SEHNR, CDR2 FQNEAQ (reference sequence). V gave up 1 base and J gave up 7 bases, with 13 bases separating them. CDR3 bases read: TGTGCCAGCAGCTTAGATGGGAGACAGCGTGAA. This translates into CASSLDGRQRE. The complete CDR3 reads CASSLDGRQREAFF.

This clone was seen many times. The read comes to an end 3 residues before the CDR3 does, leaving the germline J gene to fill in the end. J is TRBJ1-5 and V is TRBV12-3 or TRBV12-4, with D possibly TRBD1 on 6 matching bases. This CDR3 is 17 amino acids long. The V and J ends lost 3 bases and 3 bases respectively, with 18 bases between them. The sequenced CDR3 bases are TGTGCCAGCAGTTTTGCCCAGGGCGGGGGCTTCAATCAGCCC. Translation gives CASSFAQGGGFNQP. The entire CDR3 sequence reads CASSFAQGGGFNQPQHF.

As for this clone: Read data end 3 residues before the CDR3 end; the end is taken from the germline J gene. The chain recombines TRBV5-4 with TRBJ2-7, with 9 bases matching TRBD1. This CDR3 spans 15 amino acids. V lost 4 bases to trimming and J lost 2 bases; unmatched junction nucleotides: 7. Germline V gene lookup returns CDR1 SGHNT and CDR2 YYREEE (reference sequence). CDR3 loop: CASSRPGQGTYEQYF. CDR3 bases read: TGTGCCAGCAGCCGGCCGGGACAGGGCACCTACGAG.

This clone was seen more than once but under ten times. The CDR3 goes on 3 residues after the read ends, and that part is filled in from the germline J gene. J is TRBJ1-5 and V is TRBV18; 7 bases are a match to TRBD1. V shed 3 bases, J shed 0 bases, and the junction held 2 bases outside the gene matches. CDR3 size: 15 residues. CDR1 is KGHSH and CDR2 is LQKENI in the germline V gene. CDR3 loop: CASSPGTASNQPQHF. The DNA read from the CDR3 is TGTGCCAGCTCACCGGGGACAGCTAGCAATCAGCCC.

Concerning this clone itself: Other DNA sequences in the same sample also yield this CDR3. CDR3 loop: CASNKGFGGNTIYF. CDR3 bases read: TGTGCCAGTAATAAGGGTTTCGGAGGAAACACC. The chain uses TRBV19 and TRBJ1-3; D is uncertain. Read data end 3 residues before the CDR3 end; the end is taken from the germline J gene. Germline V gene sequence: CDR1 LNHDA, CDR2 SQIVND (reference sequence). The CDR3 runs to 14 residues. V lost 7 bases, J lost 4 bases, and 14 bases lay in between.

This clone was observed at least ten times. The read comes to an end 3 residues before the CDR3 does, leaving the germline J gene to fill in the end. V usage is TRBV5-1 and J usage is TRBJ1-2; perhaps TRBD1 as D (5 bases). Per germline, CDR1 SGHRS and CDR2 YFSETQ. The CDR3 is made up of 16 amino acids. V was trimmed by 2 bases and J by 7 bases, leaving 21 bases between them. Incomplete CDR3 DNA: TGCGCCAGCAGCTTAGAGTCTCTAGGCAGGGCGTCTGGC. Translating gives CASSLESLGRASG. The whole CDR3 region reads CASSLESLGRASGYTF.

This clone has at least ten counts. The read stops 3 residues short of the end of the CDR3; the missing end is completed from the germline J gene. V usage is TRBV7-3 and J usage is TRBJ2-2, with TRBD2 identical over 9 bases. J was trimmed by 7 bases and V by 5 bases; bases with no gene match: 2. Germline V CDR1 and CDR2: SGHTA, FQGTGA. The length of the CDR3 is 13 residues. The DNA read from the CDR3 is TGTGCCAGCAGCGGAGCGGGAGGCGGGGAG. Its protein is CASSGAGGGE. From start to end, the CDR3 is CASSGAGGGELFF.

This clone came up many times. The sequenced fragment ends 3 residues before the CDR3 boundary, so the rest is inferred from the germline J gene. The chain is built from TRBV18 and TRBJ2-5; 10 positions match TRBD2. The V and J ends lost 6 bases and 4 bases, in that order; junction bases with no gene match: 8. CDR1 and CDR2 (germline): KGHSH, LQKENI. This CDR3 is built from 15 residues. The CDR3 sequence: CASSLTSGVRETQYF. The sequenced part of the CDR3 DNA is TGTGCCAGCTCCCTTACTAGCGGGGTTCGAGAGACC.

This clone came up many times. The read finishes 3 residues shy of the CDR3 end, and the germline J gene is used to complete it. Other nucleotide sequences in the sample specify the same CDR3. The chain uses TRBV5-1 and TRBJ1-3; D remains ambiguous. Germline V gives CDR1 SGHRS, CDR2 YFSETQ. This CDR3 spans 14 amino acids. V was shortened by 2 bases and J by 0 bases, with 6 bases between the two germline ends. Incomplete CDR3 DNA: TGCGCCAGCAGCTTTGACAACTCTGGAAACACC. Translated, it gives CASSFDNSGNT. In full, the CDR3 reads CASSFDNSGNTIYF.

This clone has a count of ten or more. The read falls 3 residues short of the CDR3 end, and the missing part is taken from the germline J gene. V is TRBV10-3 and J is TRBJ2-5, with 8 bases aligning to TRBD2. The V segment lost 4 bases and the J segment 3 bases; nucleotides outside the gene matches: 1. From germline, CDR1 is ENHRY and CDR2 SYGVKD. The CDR3 consists of 13 residues. The chain's CDR3 is CAISGLAKETQYF. Incomplete CDR3 DNA: TGTGCCATCAGTGGACTAGCGAAAGAGACC.

As to this clone: The read halts 3 residues ahead of the CDR3 end, with the missing end drawn from the germline J gene. The chain uses TRBV2 and TRBJ1-5; TRBD1 agrees at 7 bases. Per the germline V gene, CDR1 is SNHLY and CDR2 is FYNNEI. Trimming cost V 2 bases and J 3 bases; bases outside gene matches: 4. The CDR3 has 15 amino acids. The part of the CDR3 DNA that was read is TGTGCCAGCAGTGAATACGGGACAGACAATCAGCCC. Amino acid sequence: CASSEYGTDNQP. The full CDR3 reads CASSEYGTDNQPQHF.

This clone was seen at least ten times. With the read ending 3 residues before the CDR3 end, the germline J gene is used to fill in that end. V usage is TRBV19 and J usage is TRBJ2-1; 13 nucleotides agree with TRBD2. This CDR3 is 16 amino acids long. V shed 5 bases, J shed 7 bases, and the junction held 8 bases outside the gene matches. The germline V gene encodes CDR1 LNHDA and CDR2 SQIVND (reference sequence). CDR3 loop: CASSVRLAGGLNEQFF. The sequenced part of the CDR3 DNA is TGTGCCAGTAGTGTCAGACTAGCGGGGGGTTTGAATGAG.

This clone appeared many times. CDR3 DNA (partial): TGTGCCTGGAGTGGGGGGGGGTACGAG. Translating it yields CAWSGGGYE. The entire CDR3 protein reads CAWSGGGYEQYF. The chain combines TRBV30 with TRBJ2-7, with TRBD2 matching over 7 bases. The read ends 3 residues before the CDR3 terminus; that terminus is restored from the germline J gene. CDR1 GTSNPN and CDR2 SVGIG come from the germline V gene (reference sequence). The J segment lost 4 bases and the V segment lost 1 base, leaving 1 base of the junction unmatched. This CDR3 spans 12 amino acids.

This clone was recorded many times. The read ends 3 residues shy of where the CDR3 ends; the end is completed using the germline J gene. The chain uses TRBV9 and TRBJ2-7, with TRBD2 matching 10 bases. Germline CDR1 SGDLS, CDR2 YYNGEE. The ends lost 0 bases at V and 5 bases at J; junction bases unmatched: 11. This CDR3 has 17 residues. CDR3: CASSVGEEASGSNEQYF. CDR3 DNA (partial): TGTGCCAGCAGCGTAGGGGAGGAGGCTAGCGGGAGCAACGAG. Complete variable domain (other parts from reference TRBV9 and TRBJ2-7): DSGVTQTPKHLITATGQRVTLRCSPRSGDLSVYWYQQSLDQGLQFLIQYYNGEERAKGNILERFSAQQFPDLHSELNLSSLELGDSALYFCASSVGEEASGSNEQYFGPGTRLTVT.

This clone was seen ten or more times. The CDR3 bases that were read are TGCAGTGCTAGAGGTTGGGAGAACGGGGACTACAATGAG. Protein: CSARGWENGDYNE. The full CDR3 is CSARGWENGDYNEQFF. The rearrangement links TRBV20-1 to TRBJ2-1, with D tentatively TRBD2 (5 bases). Read coverage stops 3 residues before the CDR3 terminus; the germline J gene supplies the remainder. CDR3 length: 16 amino acids. CDR1 and CDR2 from the germline V gene are DFQATT and SNEGSKA (reference sequence). The V gene lost 1 base and the J gene lost 3 bases, with 16 bases spanning the gap.

Of note for this clone: Read sequence stops 3 residues before the CDR3 end, and the germline J gene provides the missing end. The chain uses TRBV7-6 and TRBJ2-1, with D hard to call. The CDR3 consists of 16 residues. Deletions cut 4 bases from V and 1 base from J, with 14 bases between. Germline CDR1 SGHVS, CDR2 FNYEAQ. Partial CDR3 DNA: TGTGCCAGCAGCTCCTCTTTTAAAGGTTCCTACAATGAG. It codes for CASSSSFKGSYNE. The whole CDR3 sequence is CASSSSFKGSYNEQFF. Full variable domain (outside the CDR3, taken from reference TRBV7-6 and TRBJ2-1): GAGVSQSPRYKVTKRGQDVALRCDPISGHVSLYWYRQALGQGPEFLTYFNYEAQQDKSGLPNDRFSAERPEGSISTLTIQRTEQRDSAMYRCASSSSFKGSYNEQFFGPGTRLTVL.

With regard to this clone: The CDR3 goes on 3 residues after the read ends, and that part is filled in from the germline J gene. This chain joins TRBV7-8 and TRBJ2-3, with a tentative D call TRBD1 (8 bases). This CDR3 is built from 14 residues. The germline V gene encodes CDR1 SGHVS and CDR2 FQNEAQ. The CDR3 sequence: CASSLRTGRETQYF. The CDR3 DNA, read in part, is TGTGCCAGCAGCCTCCGGACAGGGCGGGAGACG.

This clone was observed many times. The observed sequence ends 3 residues before the CDR3 terminus, with the missing tail filled in from the germline J gene. The chain is built from TRBV19 and TRBJ1-2, with a possible D match to TRBD1 (6 bases). The germline gives CDR1 LNHDA, CDR2 SQIVND (reference sequence). CDR3 size: 17 residues. The CDR3: CASSMVGAYEQGQGYTF. The DNA read from the CDR3 is TGTGCCAGTAGTATGGTCGGTGCATATGAACAGGGCCAAGGC.

This clone was seen more than once but under ten times. The CDR3 bases that were read are TGTGCCAGCAGTCCACGGACAGGGCTCTCCTACGAG. Translating gives CASSPRTGLSYE. The CDR3 reads in full as CASSPRTGLSYEQYF. V is TRBV25-1 and J is TRBJ2-7; 8 bases agree with TRBD1. The DNA ends 3 residues before the CDR3 does, and the rest of the CDR3 is filled in from the germline J gene. V was pared by 5 bases and J by 0 bases, with 6 bases of the junction left unmatched. In germline, CDR1 is MGHDK, CDR2 SYGVNS. This CDR3 region has 15 residues.

This clone showed up many times. The read ends 3 residues shy of where the CDR3 ends; the end is completed using the germline J gene. The chain combines TRBV30 with TRBJ2-1, with D tentatively TRBD2 (7 bases). Per germline, CDR1 GTSNPN and CDR2 SVGIG (reference sequence). V gave up 2 bases and J gave up 3 bases, with 11 bases separating them. The CDR3 totals 14 residues. CDR3 bases read: TGTGCCTGGAGTTTGGGGGGGCTCTACAATGAG. It codes for CAWSLGGLYNE. The full-length CDR3 reads as CAWSLGGLYNEQFF.

There are many counts of this clone. The CDR3 end is not reached by the read, which stops 3 residues before it; the germline J gene fills it in. The V and J genes are TRBV5-4 and TRBJ1-4; 7 bases are a match to TRBD1. Unmatched junction bases numbered 1, after V lost 3 bases and J lost 8 bases. The CDR3 is 12 amino acids. Germline V gene sequence: CDR1 SGHNT, CDR2 YYREEE (reference sequence). The sequenced CDR3 bases are TGTGCCAGCAGCTGGGGACAGGAAAAA. Translated: CASSWGQEK. The whole CDR3 sequence is CASSWGQEKLFF.

The CDR3 bases that were read are TGTGCCAGCAGCCCCGGGAGCGGGGACACAGATACG. It codes for CASSPGSGDTDT. The whole CDR3 region reads CASSPGSGDTDTQYF. This chain connects TRBV7-6 to TRBJ2-3; 7 nucleotides agree with TRBD2. Read sequence stops 3 residues before the CDR3 end, and the germline J gene provides the missing end. J was trimmed by 2 bases and V by 5 bases; bases with no gene match: 7. The CDR3 loop spans 15 amino acids. The V gene's germline CDR1 is SGHVS and CDR2 FNYEAQ.

There are many counts of this clone. Coverage ceases 3 residues before the CDR3 finishes, and the germline J gene fills in the end. The rearrangement uses TRBV20-1 and TRBJ1-4; 9 positions agree with TRBD1. J gave up 6 bases and V 4 bases, and 6 bases lay outside the gene matches. Germline loops: CDR1 DFQATT, CDR2 SNEGSKA (reference sequence). This CDR3 has 14 residues. Incomplete CDR3 DNA: TGCAGTGCTATTGCGCGGACAGGGGATGAAAAA. It specifies CSAIARTGDEK. The whole CDR3 protein reads CSAIARTGDEKLFF.